This T cell receptor (beta chain) was captured in a study of shared clonotypes between healthy human individuals. Turning to the study itself: Per donor, CD8 memory used one plate, CD8 naive used two, CD4 memory used three and CD4 naive used three.

This clone appeared once. Its antigen is still unknown. The protocol was immunoSEQ multiplex PCR, while the TCRdb copy is restricted to in-frame clones and leaves out a portion. The data show a few million clones, just over 90% seen once. V was cut by 5 bases and J by 7 bases, with 9 bases left in between. The germline CDR1 and CDR2 sequences are SGHAT and FQNNGV. The CDR3 is 12 residues long. Study outcomes and limitations: Generally, estimated richness proved larger in naive subsets than it did in memory subsets. The diversity represented, both genetic and in exposure history, was limited by few donors. Researchers sampled only blood; tissue repertoires likely differ.

Sequencing was carried out using naive CD4+ T cells sorted from blood. Indicated subset: CD45RA+ positively selected. The TCR was taken from a man aged 18 to 35 in good health. This chain connects TRBV11-2 to TRBJ2-1, with D uncertain. CDR3 in amino acids: CASSLTWNEQFF. The CDR3 bases are TGTGCCAGCAGCCTGACTTGGAATGAGCAGTTCTTC. The whole variable domain, filled in from reference TRBV11-2 and TRBJ2-1, reads EAGVAQSPRYKIIEKRQSVAFWCNPISGHATLYWYQQILGQGPKLLIQFQNNGVVDDSQLPKDRFSAERLKGVDSTLKIQPAKLEDSAVYLCASSLTWNEQFFGPGTRLTVL.